Listed below are T cell receptor beta chains from one sample, sequenced in a study of CD8+CD57+ T cells in acquired aplastic anemia. TCRdb recomputed calls from the reads with MiXCR, one row per CDR3 protein. The repertoire holds roughly 160,000 distinct CDR3 sequences, just under 65% seen once, with about 41% in the top ten. Material: sorted CD4+, CD8+, or CD8+CD57+ T cells (not recorded which) from PBMCs. The receptor source for this set is a human donor in good health. The CDR3 runs from the conserved cysteine through the conserved F or W. Fields, in order: J gene, clone size, D gene, V gene, CDR3 DNA, CDR3 protein. The D gene is left open where the match is weak. Where a row states a size, it is once, few, many or the class of an expanded clone; other rows omit it.

TRBJ2-3,NA,NA,TRBV15,TGTGCCACCAGCAGAGATTTTTCCGAGGGGGACCTCACAGATACGCAGTATTTT,CATSRDFSEGDLTDTQYF
TRBJ2-7,few,NA,TRBV28,TGTGCCAGCAGTCCATTGGACACCTCCTACGAGCAGTACTTC,CASSPLDTSYEQYF
TRBJ1-1,NA,NA,TRBV9,TGTGCCAGCAGCGTAGACGACAGGTACATGAACACTGAAGCTTTCTTT,CASSVDDRYMNTEAFF
TRBJ1-6,once,NA,TRBV7-9,TGTGCCAGCAGCTTAGTTGAGGGCTCACCCCTCCACTTT,CASSLVEGSPLHF
TRBJ1-3,many,NA,TRBV4-1,TGCGCCAGCAGCCCGTTCGAGAATTCCTCTGGAAACACCATATATTTT,CASSPFENSSGNTIYF
TRBJ2-2,NA,TRBD2,TRBV15,TGTGCCACCAGCAGAGATCACGGACTAGCGGGAGGGCCTAGGGAGCTGTTTTTT,CATSRDHGLAGGPRELFF
TRBJ1-3,NA,NA,TRBV24-1,TGTGCCACCAGTGATCGGGACGACTCTGGAAACACCATATATTTT,CATSDRDDSGNTIYF
TRBJ2-7,NA,NA,TRBV7-3,TGTGCCAGCACCCTAGGATGGCCCCCATCAGCCTACGAGCAGTACTTC,CASTLGWPPSAYEQYF
TRBJ2-7,NA,TRBD2,TRBV7-9,TGTGCCAGCAGCTGGGCCAGTAGCGGGTTCTACGAGCAGTACTTC,CASSWASSGFYEQYF
TRBJ1-2,NA,NA,TRBV19,TGTGCCAGTAGTATCTCCGGTGGACGGGGGCTGAGTGGCTACACCTTC,CASSISGGRGLSGYTF
TRBJ1-4,many,NA,TRBV24-1,TGTGCCACCAGTGATTCCGGCGGGCAGGGCGGTGAAAAACTGTTTTTT,CATSDSGGQGGEKLFF
TRBJ1-5,NA,NA,TRBV12-3/TRBV12-4,TGTGCCAGCAGTTTAAAGGGGATTGGGAATCAGCCCCAGCATTTT,CASSLKGIGNQPQHF
TRBJ1-1,NA,TRBD1,TRBV7-9,TGTGCCAGCAGAGACAGGGTGGGCACTGAAGCTTTCTTT,CASRDRVGTEAFF
TRBJ1-2,NA,NA,TRBV7-3,TGTGCCAGCAGTTTAGGTTTCCCCACTAACTATGGCCACACCTTC,CASSLGFPTNYGHTF
TRBJ1-4,NA,NA,TRBV6-1,TGTGCCAGCAGTGGAGGGGACGGGTCTGGAAATGAAAAACTGTCTTTT,CASSGGDGSGNEKLSF
TRBJ2-5,NA,NA,TRBV2,TGTGCCAGCTGTCCGAGGGAGACCCAGTACTTC,CASCPRETQYF
TRBJ1-5,many,TRBD1,TRBV6-2/TRBV6-3,TGTGCCAGCAGGCCCGGACAGGGGACCGATCAGCCCCAGCATTTT,CASRPGQGTDQPQHF
TRBJ2-1,NA,TRBD2,TRBV5-1,TGCGCCAGCAGCTTCGGGGGAGGGTACTACAATGAGCAGTTCTTC,CASSFGGGYYNEQFF
TRBJ1-1,many,NA,TRBV25-1,TGTGCCAGCAGTGAATCCTTGAACACTGAAGCTTTCTTT,CASSESLNTEAFF
TRBJ1-1,few,NA,TRBV7-9,TGTGCCAGCAGCTTACGGCTGAACACTGAAGCTTTCTTT,CASSLRLNTEAFF
TRBJ2-5,NA,NA,TRBV7-9,TGTGCCAGCAGCTTAGGTTCCCTCGAGGGAGAGACCCAGTACTTC,CASSLGSLEGETQYF
TRBJ2-7,NA,NA,TRBV29-1,TGCAGCGTCCTTCGGCAAAAGGTTGGGGAGCAGTACTTC,CSVLRQKVGEQYF
TRBJ2-7,NA,TRBD1,TRBV5-1,TGCGCCAGCAGCTTGGGAAGGACAGGGAACGACGAGCAGTACTTC,CASSLGRTGNDEQYF
TRBJ1-4,NA,NA,TRBV5-6,TGTGCCAGCACCTTTTCGTCCGACAGGCGTAATGAAAAACTGTTTTTT,CASTFSSDRRNEKLFF
TRBJ2-2,NA,NA,TRBV7-9,TGTGCCAGCAGCTTAGTTAGCGACGGGGGCGAGGGGGCCGGGGAGCTGTTTTTT,CASSLVSDGGEGAGELFF
TRBJ2-3,NA,NA,TRBV7-9,TGTGCCAGCAGCTTAGATACGCAGTATTTT,CASSLDTQYF
TRBJ2-4,many,NA,TRBV4-3,TGCGCCAGCAGCCAAGACACATTGGCCAAAAACATTCAGTACTTC,CASSQDTLAKNIQYF
TRBJ2-2,many,NA,TRBV11-3,TGTGCCAGCAGTCCCAGAGGCCGTAACGGGGAGCTGTTTTTT,CASSPRGRNGELFF
TRBJ2-3,NA,NA,TRBV14,TGTGCCAGCAGCCTGGGAGGGGGAGAAGATACGCAGTATTTT,CASSLGGGEDTQYF
TRBJ1-1,NA,NA,TRBV10-2,TGCGCCAGCAGTCCCGGCCAGTCCACTGAAGCTTTCTTT,CASSPGQSTEAFF
TRBJ2-3,NA,NA,TRBV25-1,TGTGCCAGCAGTGATCCCCGGAGCGGGAGCACAGATACGCAGTATTTT,CASSDPRSGSTDTQYF
TRBJ2-7,NA,TRBD1,TRBV20-1,TGCAGTGCTAGGGACCGGGACAGGGAGGGGGAGCAGTACTTC,CSARDRDREGEQYF
TRBJ2-1,NA,TRBD2,TRBV15,TGTGCCACCAGCAGTCTAGCGGGGCATACAAATGAGCAGTTCTTC,CATSSLAGHTNEQFF
TRBJ2-6,many,NA,TRBV4-1,TGCGCCAGCAGCCAAGATGGGACATCTGGGGCCAACGTCCTGACTTTC,CASSQDGTSGANVLTF
TRBJ2-3,NA,NA,TRBV10-3,TGTGCCATCAGTGAGTCTGGTGTCAGACACACAGATACGCAGTATTTT,CAISESGVRHTDTQYF
TRBJ2-1,NA,NA,TRBV2,TGTGCCAGCAGTGCCGTGGGGGCGAGTGGAAATGAGCAGTTCTTC,CASSAVGASGNEQFF
TRBJ1-2,NA,NA,TRBV20-1,TGCAGTGCTTATACAGGGCCAGGAGGCTACACCTTC,CSAYTGPGGYTF
TRBJ1-1,NA,NA,TRBV7-2,TGTGCCAGCAGCCCCCAAGAATCTGAAGCTTTCTTT,CASSPQESEAFF
TRBJ1-2,NA,NA,TRBV25-1,TGTGCCAGCAGTGAATCGACGGCATATGGCTACACCTTC,CASSESTAYGYTF
TRBJ1-2,NA,TRBD1,TRBV7-9,TGTGCCAGCAGCCTCCCACAGGGGGTGAGCTATGGCTACACCTTC,CASSLPQGVSYGYTF
TRBJ2-1,many,TRBD1,TRBV6-1,TGTGCCAGCACTACAACAGGGGGCGGCTACAATGAGCAGTTCTTC,CASTTTGGGYNEQFF
TRBJ2-3,NA,TRBD1,TRBV20-1,TGCAGTGGTCGGGTGACAGGGAAGGTGGATACGCAGTATTTT,CSGRVTGKVDTQYF
TRBJ2-7,many,TRBD2,TRBV11-2,TGTGCCAGCAGCTCGGGACTAGTAGGCTACGAGCAGTACTTC,CASSSGLVGYEQYF
TRBJ1-2,NA,NA,TRBV2,TGTGCCAGCAGGGACACCTATGGCTACACCTTC,CASRDTYGYTF
TRBJ1-6,NA,NA,TRBV4-1,TGCGCCAGCAGCCGAGAAAAGCAGAGGGATAATTCACTCCTCCACTTT,CASSREKQRDNSLLHF
TRBJ2-7,NA,NA,TRBV7-2,TGTGCCAGCAGCCCCTGGACTGATCCCCTCTACGAGCAGTACTTC,CASSPWTDPLYEQYF
TRBJ2-7,NA,TRBD2,TRBV20-1,TGCAGTGCTAGAGATGGGGCGGGGGGGCCACACGAGCAGTACTTC,CSARDGAGGPHEQYF
TRBJ2-3,NA,NA,TRBV7-2,TGTGCCAGCAGCCTCGTGGGAGATACGCAGTATTTT,CASSLVGDTQYF
TRBJ1-6,few,TRBD1,TRBV19,TGTGCCAGTAGTATGGGGGACAGGGGGAGTAATTCACCCCTCCACTTT,CASSMGDRGSNSPLHF
TRBJ2-1,NA,TRBD2,TRBV20-1,TGCAGTGCTATAGGTCTAGCGGAAATGGGAAATGAGCAGTTCTTC,CSAIGLAEMGNEQFF